One and the same sample provided the 5 T cell receptor beta chains below, sequenced in a study of breast tumors, draining lymph nodes, adjacent tissues. Each CDR3 protein is one row after TCRdb ran MiXCR on the multiplex PCR reads. Seen here are approximately 130,000 distinct CDR3 sequences, approximately 22% observed once, and the top ten hold roughly 2.2%. Axillary draining lymph nodes of breast cancer patients supplied the node samples. Material for sequencing was axillary lymph node tissue. The source of these receptors is a female donor with breast cancer. Some clones in this sample may be carry-over from other donors' samples.

This clonotype has at least ten counts. The chain combines TRBV20-1 with TRBJ2-3, with a possible D match to TRBD2 (6 bases). V was shortened by 2 bases and J by 4 bases, with 16 bases between the two germline ends. The CDR3 is 15 residues long. Germline assignment: CDR1 DFQATT and CDR2 SNEGSKA (reference sequence). CDR3 nucleotides: TGCAGTGCTAGAAGTCACGGGAGTGGTGCAGATACGCAGTATTTT. Its protein product is CSARSHGSGADTQYF.

On this clonotype: A much larger clone sits a single nucleotide away, making a read error possible. This chain connects TRBV24-1 to TRBJ2-1; 8 bases map to TRBD1. V lost 7 bases and J lost 6; bases outside the gene matches: 10. Per the germline V gene, CDR1 is KGHDR and CDR2 is SFDVKD. The CDR3 totals 15 residues. DNA for the CDR3: TGTGCCACCAGCTACCCCGGGACAGGATGCAATGAGCAGTTCTTC. Its protein is CATSYPGTGCNEQFF.

The chain employs TRBV7-8 and TRBJ2-1, with TRBD2 identical over 11 bases. Germline CDR1 is SGHVS and CDR2 is FQNEAQ. The CDR3 is 15 amino acids. Germline trimming cut 3 bases from V and 8 bases from J; bases unmatched to any gene: 6. CDR3 DNA sequence: TGTGCCAGCAGCTTGCCGGTAGCGGGAGGGGATGAGCAGTTCTTC. This translates into CASSLPVAGGDEQFF.

In its sample, this clonotype was seen many times. The J gene is TRBJ2-1, the V gene TRBV5-1; TRBD1 or TRBD2 may be the D gene (5 bases each). Germline V CDR1 and CDR2: SGHRS, YFSETQ. With 0 bases removed from V and 1 base from J, the gap between germline ends came to 8 bases. CDR3 length: 15 residues. The CDR3 coding sequence is TGCGCCAGCAGCTTGGGTGGGGGTTCCTACAATGAGCAGTTCTTC. Its protein product is CASSLGGGSYNEQFF.

The chain uses TRBV19 and TRBJ1-1; TRBD1 matches at 8 bases. The V gene end was trimmed by 4 bases and the J gene end by 0 bases; junction bases not matched to a gene: 4. The germline V gene encodes CDR1 LNHDA and CDR2 SQIVND (reference sequence). The CDR3 is 15 residues long. CDR3 loop: CASSRTGYVNTEAFF. The CDR3 bases are TGTGCCAGTAGTAGGACAGGGTACGTGAACACTGAAGCTTTCTTT.